Following are 8 T cell receptor beta chains from one sample sequenced in a study of blood T cell repertoires in COVID-19. Measured with immunoSEQ multiplex PCR; TCRdb has only the in-frame clones, and not every one. The table lists some 120,000 clones, more than 70% of them singletons. Sequenced input: peripheral blood. These receptors originate from a human donor in a cohort sampled during active COVID-19.

The chain uses TRBV25-1 and TRBJ1-2; the match to TRBD1 covers 7 bases. V was clipped by 5 bases and J by 3 bases; unmatched bases: 9. The CDR3 is 15 amino acids. Germline-derived CDR1 and CDR2 are MGHDK and SYGVNS. Here the CDR3 reads CASSPDRAYYYGYTF. CDR3 DNA sequence: TGTGCCAGCAGTCCCGACAGGGCTTATTACTATGGCTACACCTTC.

The chain carries TRBV5-6 and TRBJ2-1; TRBD2 agrees at 8 bases. After removal of 5 bases from V and 2 bases from J, the junction contained 15 bases not matched to a gene. Germline V gene sequence: CDR1 SGHDT, CDR2 YYEEEE. This CDR3 has 18 residues. The CDR3 reads CASSRLVPRGGPYNEQFF. CDR3 nucleotide sequence: TGTGCCAGCAGTCGACTAGTCCCCCGGGGGGGCCCCTACAATGAGCAGTTCTTC. The full variable domain, its missing parts supplied by reference TRBV5-6 and TRBJ2-1, is DAGVTQSPTHLIKTRGQQVTLRCSPKSGHDTVSWYQQALGQGPQFIFQYYEEEERQRGNFPDRFSGHQFPNYSSELNVNALLLGDSALYLCASSRLVPRGGPYNEQFFGPGTRLTVL.

The chain combines TRBV9 with TRBJ2-3; 9 bases agree with TRBD2. Germline V lookup: CDR1 SGDLS, CDR2 YYNGEE. Trimming removed 0 bases from V and 2 bases from J; junction bases left unmatched: 4. The CDR3 covers 16 residues. CDR3 in DNA: TGTGCCAGCAGCGTAGAGGCGGGGGGGATCACAGATACGCAGTATTTT. Amino acids: CASSVEAGGITDTQYF.

The chain is built from TRBV28 and TRBJ2-7, with 9 bases that match TRBD1. CDR3 length: 16 amino acids. V shed 7 bases and J 6 bases; nucleotides not matched to a gene: 16. Germline V gene lookup returns CDR1 MDHEN and CDR2 SYDVKM. CDR3 DNA sequence: TGTGCCAGCACCCTCGGGTTGGGGACAGGGCCTCGCGAGCAGTACTTC. It codes for CASTLGLGTGPREQYF.

This chain connects TRBV28 to TRBJ2-2; the D gene is possibly TRBD1 (5 bases). The germline CDR1 and CDR2 sequences are MDHEN and SYDVKM. The CDR3 runs 14 residues. Trimming stripped 11 bases from V and 3 bases from J, with 16 bases between. CDR3 in DNA: TGTGCCTCCTGGAGTCAGGGTGACACCGGGGAGCTGTTTTTT. It encodes CASWSQGDTGELFF. The whole variable domain, remainder taken from reference TRBV28 and TRBJ2-2, is DVKVTQSSRYLVKRTGEKVFLECVQDMDHENMFWYRQDPGLGLRLIYFSYDVKMKEKGDIPEGYSVSREKKERFSLILESASTNQTSMYLCASWSQGDTGELFFGEGSRLTVL.

CDR3 amino acids: CASRGASTDTQYF. In DNA, the CDR3 is TGTGCCAGCAGGGGGGCTAGCACAGATACGCAGTATTTT. The V call is TRBV6-5, the J call TRBJ2-3, with a tentative D call TRBD1 (6 bases). Germline CDR1 and CDR2: MNHEY and SVGAGI. The CDR3 spans 13 residues. Trimming removed 6 bases from V and 0 bases from J, with 7 bases in between.

This chain links TRBV28 with TRBJ2-2; D is possibly TRBD2 (5 bases). Between the trimmed V and J ends, which lost 3 bases and 8 bases, there was a span of 13 bases. The CDR3 is 14 residues long. Germline V gene sequence: CDR1 MDHEN, CDR2 SYDVKM. The CDR3 DNA follows: TGTGCCAGCAGTTTGGCCGGGGAGTCAGGGGAGCTGTTTTTT. Amino acids: CASSLAGESGELFF.

The rearrangement links TRBV5-1 to TRBJ2-1; maybe TRBD1 (6 bases). Germline CDR1 reads SGHRS; CDR2 reads YFSETQ. Trimming stripped 1 base from V and 10 bases from J, with 12 bases between. The CDR3 has 13 residues. For the CDR3, the DNA is TGCGCCAGCAGCTTGAACCCTACAGGGGAGCAGTTCTTC. It translates to CASSLNPTGEQFF.